A single sample gave rise to the 21 T cell receptor beta chains below, sequenced in a study of blood T cell repertoires in COVID-19. Assay: immunoSEQ multiplex PCR; the TCRdb copy retains only in-frame clones and omits some. Here the sample spans 180,000 or so clones, 70% to 90% being singletons. Material: peripheral blood. The receptors were sampled from a man aged 18 to 30 with acute or convalescent COVID-19.

There are a few counts of this clone. This chain uses TRBV7-9 with TRBJ2-7, with D perhaps matching TRBD1 (6 bases). Germline loops: CDR1 SEHNR, CDR2 FQNEAQ (reference sequence). The CDR3 runs 13 residues. Deletions cut 5 bases from V and 7 bases from J, with 15 bases between. This CDR3 reads CASSRDIAWEQYF. DNA of the CDR3: TGTGCCAGCAGCCGGGACATCGCTTGGGAGCAGTACTTC.

The CDR3 sequence: CASSPTYQGSYGYTF. The CDR3 DNA is TGTGCCAGCAGTCCCACCTACCAGGGATCCTATGGCTACACCTTC. The rearrangement uses TRBV6-5 and TRBJ1-2; D is possibly TRBD1 (5 bases). V was pared by 5 bases and J by 4 bases, with 17 bases between. The CDR3 contains 15 residues. Germline assignment: CDR1 MNHEY and CDR2 SVGAGI.

The chain is built from TRBV7-8 and TRBJ2-7, with a weak D call TRBD1 (6 bases). The CDR3 consists of 16 residues. CDR1 and CDR2 from the germline V gene are SGHVS and FQNEAQ. Deletions cut 5 bases from V and 0 bases from J, with 17 bases between. The CDR3 DNA sequence: TGTGCCAGCAGCCCTCGCTCAAGGGGGACCTCCTACGAGCAGTACTTC. It codes for CASSPRSRGTSYEQYF.

The chain is built from TRBV30 and TRBJ1-2; D gene unclear. The V gene lost 4 bases and the J gene lost 8 bases, with 14 bases spanning the gap. Looked up from germline, CDR1 is GTSNPN and CDR2 is SVGIG (reference sequence). This CDR3 contains 12 residues. For the CDR3, the DNA is TGTGCCTGGATTTCGTCCGAGGCGGGCTACACCTTC. It translates to CAWISSEAGYTF.

The rearrangement links TRBV5-4 to TRBJ1-2, with D hard to call. Germline V lookup: CDR1 SGHNT, CDR2 YYREEE (reference sequence). V dropped 4 bases and J dropped 6 bases, with 13 bases sitting between them. This CDR3 has 13 amino acids. The CDR3 spells CASSLGLSNGYTF. The CDR3 nucleotides read TGTGCCAGCAGCCTTGGACTAAGCAATGGCTACACCTTC.

V gene TRBV30 combines with J gene TRBJ1-4, with TRBD1 identical over 8 bases. In germline, CDR1 is GTSNPN, CDR2 SVGIG (reference sequence). Trimming took 6 bases from V and 7 from J; bases not matched to a gene: 10. The CDR3 is made up of 14 amino acids. Here the CDR3 reads CACLGYRGGEKLFF. CDR3 DNA sequence: TGTGCCTGCCTAGGGTACAGGGGGGGTGAAAAACTGTTTTTT. Full variable domain (remainder filled in from reference TRBV30 and TRBJ1-4): SQTIHQWPATLVQPVGSPLSLECTVEGTSNPNLYWYRQAAGRGLQLLFYSVGIGQISSEVPQNLSASRPQDRQFILSSKKLLLSDSGFYLCACLGYRGGEKLFFGSGTQLSVL.

This chain connects TRBV19 to TRBJ2-7, with TRBD2 as a possible D gene (5 bases). This CDR3 has 13 residues. V gave up 3 bases and J gave up 4 bases, with 10 bases separating them. The germline V gene has CDR1 LNHDA and CDR2 SQIVND (reference sequence). Here the CDR3 DNA reads TGTGCCAGTAGTATCGGTACGGGGTACGAGCAGTACGTC. Translating it yields CASSIGTGYEQYV.

The chain combines TRBV4-2 with TRBJ2-3; no clear D gene. This CDR3 is built from 17 residues. With 2 bases removed from V and 5 bases from J, the gap between germline ends came to 20 bases. The germline V gene has CDR1 LGHNA and CDR2 YNFKEQ. CDR3 DNA sequence: TGTGCCAGCAGCCAATATACCGGGTCCTCGGCGGAAGATACGCAGTATTTT. Residues: CASSQYTGSSAEDTQYF.

V gene TRBV14 combines with J gene TRBJ1-3; no definite D call. Trimming stripped 0 bases from V and 1 base from J, with 4 bases between. The CDR3 is 14 residues long. The germline V gene encodes CDR1 SGHDN and CDR2 FVKESK. The CDR3 coding sequence is TGTGCCAGCAGCCAAGATCATTCTGGAAACACCATATATTTT. Its translation is CASSQDHSGNTIYF.

The rearrangement links TRBV30 to TRBJ2-1; 10 bases line up with TRBD1. Trimming took 5 bases from V and 6 from J; bases not matched to a gene: 1. In germline, CDR1 is GTSNPN, CDR2 SVGIG (reference sequence). CDR3 length: 12 amino acids. CDR3 bases: TGTGCCTGGGGGGACAGGGGCAATGAGCAGTTCTTC. Its translation: CAWGDRGNEQFF.

The chain is built from TRBV30 and TRBJ1-5; 7 nucleotides match TRBD1. The CDR3 has 13 residues. CDR1 is GTSNPN and CDR2 is SVGIG in the germline V gene (reference sequence). After removal of 4 bases from V and 2 bases from J, the junction contained 2 bases not matched to a gene. In DNA, the CDR3 is TGTGCCTGGAATACAGGGGGCAATCAGCCCCAGCATTTT. Translating it yields CAWNTGGNQPQHF.

Only a few counts were recorded for this clone. This sequence joins TRBV2 and TRBJ2-5, with D perhaps matching TRBD2 (5 bases). The CDR3 is 15 residues long. In germline, CDR1 is SNHLY, CDR2 FYNNEI. Trimming took off 7 bases at V and 5 bases at J, with 20 bases between the two ends. This CDR3 reads CASKVDLPGRETQYF. In DNA form, the CDR3 reads TGTGCCAGCAAAGTCGACCTTCCGGGAAGGGAGACCCAGTACTTC.

The V gene is TRBV30, the J gene TRBJ1-6; 7 nucleotides agree with TRBD1. The CDR3 has 17 amino acids. V shed 0 bases, J shed 9 bases, and the junction held 14 bases outside the gene matches. CDR1 and CDR2 from the germline V gene are GTSNPN and SVGIG (reference sequence). The CDR3: CAWSVSKTGTSSSPLHF. For the CDR3, the DNA is TGTGCCTGGAGTGTATCCAAGACAGGGACTAGTAGTTCACCCCTCCACTTT.

There are a few counts of this clone. The genes are TRBV7-2 and TRBJ2-5; TRBD2 matches 9 bases. CDR1 and CDR2 (germline): SGHTA, FQGNSA. The trim removed 5 bases at V and 5 bases at J, leaving 3 bases unmatched. The CDR3 runs to 13 residues. The CDR3 region is CASSASGAETQYF. CDR3 sequence (DNA): TGTGCCAGCAGCGCTAGCGGGGCGGAGACCCAGTACTTC.

This rearrangement joins TRBV3-1 (or the pseudogene TRBV3-2) to TRBJ2-5, with 10 bases that match TRBD2. Germline trimming cut 5 bases from V and 5 bases from J; bases unmatched to any gene: 8. The CDR3 has 15 residues. Germline CDR1 LGHDT, CDR2 YNNKEL (reference sequence). Here the CDR3 DNA reads TGTGCCAGCAGCTATAGCGGGGGGAGTGGCGAGACCCAGTACTTC. Translated: CASSYSGGSGETQYF.

This chain links TRBV14 with TRBJ2-5; D perhaps matches TRBD1 (6 bases). Germline lookup yields CDR1 SGHDN and CDR2 FVKESK. This CDR3 spans 17 amino acids. V was clipped by 4 bases and J by 1 base, with 19 bases between them. DNA for the CDR3: TGTGCCAGCAGCCTTACGAAGACTCGGACAGCCCAAGAGACCCAGTACTTC. Its protein product is CASSLTKTRTAQETQYF.

The J gene is TRBJ2-5, the V gene TRBV9; 8 bases are shared with TRBD1. V shed 0 bases, J shed 4 bases, and the junction held 5 bases outside the gene matches. Germline V gene sequence: CDR1 SGDLS, CDR2 YYNGEE. The CDR3 has 15 residues. The CDR3 DNA reads TGTGCCAGCAGCGTAGGTCAGGGGGCATCAGAGACCCAGTACTTC. Translation: CASSVGQGASETQYF.

CDR3 sequence reads: CASSDLGQGLNTEAFF. The CDR3 nucleotides are TGTGCCAGCAGTGACCTGGGACAGGGGCTGAACACTGAAGCTTTCTTT. This rearrangement joins TRBV25-1 to TRBJ1-1; 10 bases are shared with TRBD1. In germline, CDR1 is MGHDK, CDR2 SYGVNS. J was trimmed by 0 bases and V by 3 bases; bases with no gene match: 4. The CDR3 runs 16 residues.

The chain links TRBV30 to TRBJ2-1; 8 nucleotides agree with TRBD1. CDR1 is GTSNPN and CDR2 is SVGIG in the germline V gene (reference sequence). The CDR3 runs to 12 residues. V dropped 4 bases and J dropped 7; count of bases not matched to a gene: 3. The CDR3 sequence: CAWNTGGNEQFF. The DNA for the CDR3 is TGTGCCTGGAATACAGGGGGGAATGAGCAGTTCTTC.

The rearrangement joins TRBV7-6 to TRBJ2-5; D possibly corresponds to TRBD2 (5 bases). CDR1 SGHVS and CDR2 FNYEAQ come from the germline V gene. The CDR3 runs 14 residues. V shed 1 base and J shed 2 bases, with 8 bases lying between them. CDR3: CASSLVTGQETQYF. In DNA, the CDR3 is TGTGCCAGCAGCTTAGTGACGGGACAAGAGACCCAGTACTTC.

The CDR3 DNA sequence: TGTGCCAGCAGTGAAGCGGGGTTGGGGAATCAGCCCCAGCATTTT. It encodes CASSEAGLGNQPQHF. The J gene is TRBJ1-5, the V gene TRBV25-1; D gene ambiguous. This CDR3 is built from 15 residues. V gave up 2 bases and J gave up 4 bases, with 12 bases separating them. Germline loops: CDR1 MGHDK, CDR2 SYGVNS.